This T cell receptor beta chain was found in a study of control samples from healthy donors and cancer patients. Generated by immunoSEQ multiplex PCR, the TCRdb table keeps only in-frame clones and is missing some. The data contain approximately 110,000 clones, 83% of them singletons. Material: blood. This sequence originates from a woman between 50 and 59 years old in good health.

The CDR3 here is CASSLEGGFGEAFF. Here the CDR3 DNA reads TGTGCCAGCAGCTTGGAAGGGGGCTTTGGTGAAGCTTTCTTT. The chain links TRBV5-4 to TRBJ1-1, with 7 bases fitting TRBD1. Germline CDR1 reads SGHNT; CDR2 reads YYREEE (reference sequence). V gave up 0 bases and J gave up 7 bases; unmatched junction bases: 6. This CDR3 is 14 amino acids long. Full variable domain (rest looked up from reference TRBV5-4 and TRBJ1-1): ETGVTQSPTHLIKTRGQQVTLRCSSQSGHNTVSWYQQALGQGPQFIFQYYREEENGRGNFPPRFSGLQFPNYSSELNVNALELDDSALYLCASSLEGGFGEAFFGQGTRLTVV.